In this sample, the clone carrying this TCR beta chain turned up once. V was pared by 5 bases and J by 4 bases, with 15 bases between. This CDR3 spans 15 amino acids. Germline V lookup: CDR1 SGHTA, CDR2 FQGNSA. Assay used: immunoSEQ multiplex PCR; TCRdb lists only in-frame clones, some missing. The sample shows fewer than 90,000 clones, roughly 93% of them seen only once. This sample was taken from a study of technical replicates of blood from several donors. The chain combines TRBV7-2 with TRBJ2-1; D gene unclear. The source material was T cells isolated from PBMCs. The TCR comes from a human donor in good health. CDR3 protein: CASSRGSQFYNEQFF. The CDR3 DNA reads as TGTGCCAGCAGCCGTGGCAGTCAATTTTACAATGAGCAGTTCTTC. Filled out from reference TRBV7-2 and TRBJ2-1, the complete variable domain reads GAGVSQSPSNKVTEKGKDVELRCDPISGHTALYWYRQSLGQGLEFLIYFQGNSAPDKSGLPSDRFSAERTGGSVSTLTIQRTQQEDSAVYLCASSRGSQFYNEQFFGPGTRLTVL.